The T cell receptor (beta chain) described here comes from a study of cytomegalovirus exposure and HLA in healthy donors. The approximately 120-subject validation cohort, separate from the 666-subject first cohort, included the donors. This CDR3 is built from 10 residues. Trimming shortened V by 8 bases and J by 6 bases, and 8 bases separated the two germline ends. Germline V gives CDR1 SNHLY, CDR2 FYNNEI. Repertoires were generated with immunoSEQ multiplex PCR, while TCRdb's copy carries only in-frame clones and drops some. The repertoire holds tens of thousands of clones, with approximately 96% as singletons.

The clonotype comes from a young woman in good health and CMV-seropositive. The sequenced sample consisted of PBMCs. The chain has TRBV2 and TRBJ2-7, with D possibly being TRBD2 (6 bases). The CDR3 DNA is TGTGCCAGCCGCGGGGCCGAGCAGTACTTC. Translation gives CASRGAEQYF.